The 8 T cell receptor beta chains below all came from one sample that was sequenced in a study of T cells in Graves' hyperthyroidism and ophthalmopathy. What was amplified from RNA transcripts were TCR beta CDR3 regions. RT-PCR in the first round (using the HTBI primer set) targeted the TCR CDR3. TCRdb fed the multiplex PCR reads into MiXCR, producing one record per CDR3 protein. This sample has a few hundred thousand distinct CDR3 sequences, with approximately 25% found just once. Input material: blood. These receptors were obtained from a man in his fifties with Graves' hyperthyroidism.

This clonotype was counted only a few times. The chain carries TRBV20-1 and TRBJ1-1; D gene ambiguous. Germline lookup yields CDR1 DFQATT and CDR2 SNEGSKA (reference sequence). V lost 0 bases and J lost 11, with 10 bases in between. The CDR3 consists of 11 residues. This chain's CDR3 is CSARDLGPAFF. CDR3 nucleotide sequence: TGCAGTGCTAGAGATCTAGGGCCCGCTTTCTTT.

This chain joins TRBV28 and TRBJ2-1; TRBD1 or TRBD2 may be the D gene (6 bases each). CDR3 size: 18 residues. Germline V gene lookup returns CDR1 MDHEN and CDR2 SYDVKM. The V and J ends lost 2 bases and 3 bases respectively, with 20 bases between them. This CDR3 reads CASSLPGRGRVIYNEQFF. Here the CDR3 DNA reads TGTGCCAGCAGTTTACCCGGACGGGGGCGGGTAATCTACAATGAGCAGTTCTTC. Drawing the rest from reference TRBV28 and TRBJ2-1, the complete variable domain is DVKVTQSSRYLVKRTGEKVFLECVQDMDHENMFWYRQDPGLGLRLIYFSYDVKMKEKGDIPEGYSVSREKKERFSLILESASTNQTSMYLCASSLPGRGRVIYNEQFFGPGTRLTVL.

This clonotype was seen more than once but under ten times. The V and J genes are TRBV5-1 and TRBJ2-2; the D is unclear. The CDR3 covers 13 residues. V lost 6 bases to trimming and J lost 5 bases, with 11 bases between them. Per the germline V gene, CDR1 is SGHRS and CDR2 is YFSETQ. This CDR3 is CASKIQETGELFF. The CDR3 DNA follows: TGCGCCAGCAAAATCCAGGAAACCGGGGAGCTGTTTTTT.

The rearrangement uses TRBV10-3 and TRBJ2-5, with 10 bases matching TRBD1. The germline CDR1 and CDR2 sequences are ENHRY and SYGVKD. With 6 bases clipped from V and 2 bases from J, the junction kept 6 bases outside the gene matches. The CDR3 runs to 15 residues. Here the CDR3 reads CAIRRTGGTQETQYF. The CDR3 DNA follows: TGTGCCATCAGGCGGACAGGGGGTACACAAGAGACCCAGTACTTC.

A few counts support this clonotype. This chain links TRBV11-2 with TRBJ2-5; D might be TRBD1 (6 bases). The germline gives CDR1 SGHAT, CDR2 FQNNGV. The CDR3 has 14 amino acids. Trimming cost V 6 bases and J 4 bases, with 15 bases left between them. For the CDR3, the DNA is TGTGCCAGCAGAAGAACAGGGATAAGAGAGACCCAGTACTTC. It encodes CASRRTGIRETQYF. The complete variable domain, with remaining parts taken from reference TRBV11-2 and TRBJ2-5, reads EAGVAQSPRYKIIEKRQSVAFWCNPISGHATLYWYQQILGQGPKLLIQFQNNGVVDDSQLPKDRFSAERLKGVDSTLKIQPAKLEDSAVYLCASRRTGIRETQYFGPGTRLLVL.

The genes are TRBV5-1 and TRBJ2-2; D is unclear. The CDR3 consists of 12 residues. Germline assignment: CDR1 SGHRS and CDR2 YFSETQ. Trimming shortened V by 1 base and J by 7 bases, and 5 bases separated the two germline ends. In DNA, the CDR3 is TGCGCCAGCAGCTTGAATAACGGGGAGCTGTTTTTT. This gives the protein CASSLNNGELFF.

This clonotype was seen repeatedly, ten times or more. The CDR3 DNA reads as TGTGCCAGCAGCTTTTCCGGGCGTGTAGATACGCAGTATTTT. Encoded protein: CASSFSGRVDTQYF. The chain employs TRBV7-6 and TRBJ2-3; D call uncertain. Germline assignment: CDR1 SGHVS and CDR2 FNYEAQ. CDR3 size: 14 residues. With 3 bases removed from V and 5 bases from J, the gap between germline ends came to 12 bases.

This clonotype showed up many times. The gene calls are TRBV5-1 and TRBJ2-5; 9 bases are shared with TRBD2. J was trimmed by 1 base and V by 1 base; bases with no gene match: 8. The germline V gene encodes CDR1 SGHRS and CDR2 YFSETQ. CDR3 length equals 17 residues. The CDR3 is CASSLYGSGSGQETQYF. The CDR3 coding sequence is TGCGCCAGCAGCTTGTATGGTAGCGGGAGCGGCCAAGAGACCCAGTACTTC.